The rows below give T cell receptor beta chains drawn from one sample of a study of shared clonotypes between healthy human individuals. Only in-frame clones appear in the TCRdb table, and some are missing; sequencing was by immunoSEQ multiplex PCR. The repertoire has about 660,000 clones, over 65% of them found once; the top ten carry about 1.8%. The sample comprised memory CD4+ T cells sorted from blood. All receptors come from a woman in her twenties or thirties in good health. Each CDR3 is given with its conserved first and last residue. D genes are given only for firm matches. Only some rows state a clone size, as once, few, many or a class for expanded clones.

V: TRBV7-2; D: TRBD2; J: TRBJ2-7; size: .; DNA: TGTGCCAGCAGCCGCCCGGGACTATGGTACGAGCAGTACTTC; CDR3: CASSRPGLWYEQYF
V: TRBV2; D: TRBD2; J: TRBJ2-3; size: .; DNA: TGTGCCAGCAGCCCCGTAGCGGGAGGGCCGGATACGCAGTATTTT; CDR3: CASSPVAGGPDTQYF
V: TRBV5-1; D: .; J: TRBJ1-1; size: few; DNA: TGCGCCAGCAGCTTGGGGCAAGTCACTGAAGCTTTCTTT; CDR3: CASSLGQVTEAFF
V: TRBV2; D: TRBD1; J: TRBJ1-5; size: .; DNA: TGTGCCAGCAGTGAGAGACAGGGAAATCAGCCCCAGCATTTT; CDR3: CASSERQGNQPQHF
V: TRBV11-3; D: .; J: TRBJ2-1; size: .; DNA: TGTGCCAGCAGCTCAGGACTAAGTACCTACAATGAGCAGTTCTTC; CDR3: CASSSGLSTYNEQFF
V: TRBV7-2; D: .; J: TRBJ2-7; size: .; DNA: TGTGCCAGCAGCCCCCCTTGGGGCGAGCAGTACTTC; CDR3: CASSPPWGEQYF
V: TRBV11-1; D: TRBD2; J: TRBJ2-5; size: .; DNA: TGTGCCAGCAGTCGGGGGGAGGAGACCCAGTACTTC; CDR3: CASSRGEETQYF
V: TRBV18; D: .; J: TRBJ1-1; size: .; DNA: TGTGCCAGCTCACCACGAGCGGAGGACACTGAAGCTTTCTTT; CDR3: CASSPRAEDTEAFF
V: TRBV4-1; D: TRBD2; J: TRBJ2-7; size: .; DNA: TGCGCCAGCAGCGCGACCCGACTAGCGGGAACGACCTACGAGCAGTACTTC; CDR3: CASSATRLAGTTYEQYF
V: TRBV2; D: TRBD2; J: TRBJ2-3; size: many; DNA: TGTGCCAGCGATGGGGTGGGACTAGCAGGAGATACGCAGTATTTT; CDR3: CASDGVGLAGDTQYF
V: TRBV10-2; D: .; J: TRBJ2-1; size: .; DNA: TGCGCCAGCAAGGGCGGGACAGACAATGAGCAGTTCTTC; CDR3: CASKGGTDNEQFF
V: TRBV13; D: .; J: TRBJ2-1; size: .; DNA: TGTGCCAGCAGCCCCTATACCCGGATGAGTGAGCAGTTCTTC; CDR3: CASSPYTRMSEQFF
V: TRBV6-6; D: .; J: TRBJ2-2; size: few; DNA: TGTGCCAGCAGTTTGGGGTCAGGGACCGGGGAGCTGTTTTTT; CDR3: CASSLGSGTGELFF
V: TRBV5-1; D: .; J: TRBJ2-1; size: .; DNA: TGCGCCAGCAGCTTGGTGCCGCTAGCGAATGAGCAGTTCTTC; CDR3: CASSLVPLANEQFF
V: TRBV7-2; D: .; J: TRBJ1-5; size: .; DNA: TGTGCCAGCAGCTTCGGGTGGGGAGGCATTCAGCATTTT; CDR3: CASSFGWGGIQHF
V: TRBV18; D: TRBD2; J: TRBJ2-1; size: once; DNA: TGTGCCAGCTCACCCGTTGGAGCGGGAGTAAGCTCCAATGAGCAGTTCTTC; CDR3: CASSPVGAGVSSNEQFF
V: TRBV28; D: TRBD1; J: TRBJ1-2; size: few; DNA: TGTGCCAGCACCTCGCGGGGACAGGGTTTCAGTTCCCGCAGCTACACCTTC; CDR3: CASTSRGQGFSSRSYTF
V: TRBV7-9; D: .; J: TRBJ1-6; size: .; DNA: TGTGCCAGTTTATCGGGTGTGGGGAATCGGAATTCACCCCTCCACTTT; CDR3: CASLSGVGNRNSPLHF
V: TRBV10-2; D: TRBD1; J: TRBJ2-3; size: .; DNA: TGCGCCAGCAGACTACAGGGGGCCACAGATACGCAGTATTTT; CDR3: CASRLQGATDTQYF
V: TRBV4-1; D: .; J: TRBJ1-1; size: .; DNA: TGCGCCAGCAGCCACCAGCAGGGGCAGCGCACTGAAGCTTTCTTT; CDR3: CASSHQQGQRTEAFF
V: TRBV28; D: .; J: TRBJ1-3; size: .; DNA: TGTGCCAGCTCTAATGGGGCGGCTGGAAACACCATATATTTT; CDR3: CASSNGAAGNTIYF
V: TRBV18; D: TRBD2; J: TRBJ2-7; size: .; DNA: TGTGCCAGCTCACCGAAGATGGACTACAGCGGGAGCGCCGAGCAGTACTTC; CDR3: CASSPKMDYSGSAEQYF
V: TRBV28; D: .; J: TRBJ1-4; size: .; DNA: TGTGCCAGCAGTTCCCGCGGTCCAACTAATGAAAAACTGTTTTTT; CDR3: CASSSRGPTNEKLFF
V: TRBV5-1; D: TRBD1; J: TRBJ2-5; size: .; DNA: TGCGCCAGCAGCCGGGGACAGGGGGAAGAGACCCAGTACTTC; CDR3: CASSRGQGEETQYF
V: TRBV20-1; D: .; J: TRBJ2-3; size: few; DNA: TGCAGTGCGTTAATCGCAGATACGCAGTATTTT; CDR3: CSALIADTQYF
V: TRBV5-4; D: TRBD1; J: TRBJ2-5; size: .; DNA: TGTGCCAGCAGCGGAGGACAGGAGTACCAAGAGACCCAGTACTTC; CDR3: CASSGGQEYQETQYF
V: TRBV6-5; D: .; J: TRBJ2-7; size: once; DNA: TGTGCCAGCAGCATTCGGAGGGACATCTACGAGCAGTACTTC; CDR3: CASSIRRDIYEQYF
V: TRBV18; D: .; J: TRBJ2-7; size: .; DNA: TGTGCCAGCTCACCTCCGGGGGCCTCGTACCACGAGCAGTACTTC; CDR3: CASSPPGASYHEQYF
V: TRBV6-5; D: .; J: TRBJ2-7; size: .; DNA: TGTGCCAGCAGTCCCGCCGAGGACCAAGCCTACGAGCAGTACTTC; CDR3: CASSPAEDQAYEQYF
V: TRBV27; D: .; J: TRBJ2-1; size: .; DNA: TGTGCCAGCAGTTTAGAGGGTAGCCCCTACAATGAGCAGTTCTTC; CDR3: CASSLEGSPYNEQFF
V: TRBV7-2; D: .; J: TRBJ2-7; size: .; DNA: TGTGCCAGCAGCTTAGGGCAGGGTGTTGTCTACGAGCAGTACTTC; CDR3: CASSLGQGVVYEQYF
V: TRBV28; D: .; J: TRBJ2-5; size: .; DNA: TGTGCCAGCAGTTTACGGGAGACCCAGTACTTC; CDR3: CASSLRETQYF
V: TRBV25-1; D: .; J: TRBJ2-1; size: .; DNA: TGTGCCATCGAATGGGCCACCGCTTACAATGAGCAGTTCTTC; CDR3: CAIEWATAYNEQFF
V: TRBV25-1; D: .; J: TRBJ2-5; size: many; DNA: TGTGCCAGCAGGGCGGGATTACAAGAGACCCAGTACTTC; CDR3: CASRAGLQETQYF
V: TRBV27; D: TRBD1; J: TRBJ2-1; size: .; DNA: TGTGCCAGCAGTTTTAGGACAGGGTCGAATGAGCAGTTCTTC; CDR3: CASSFRTGSNEQFF
V: TRBV28; D: TRBD2; J: TRBJ2-7; size: .; DNA: TGTGCCAGCAGCCCGCCCCGAGCGGGACGGCCCTACGAGCAGTACTTC; CDR3: CASSPPRAGRPYEQYF
V: TRBV9; D: TRBD2; J: TRBJ2-7; size: .; DNA: TGTGCCAGCAGCGTATTAGCGGGAGCCCAATACGAGCAGTACTTC; CDR3: CASSVLAGAQYEQYF
V: TRBV2; D: .; J: TRBJ1-5; size: .; DNA: TGTGCCAGTACCGAGACCTGGGGGGCTCAGCCCCAGCATTTT; CDR3: CASTETWGAQPQHF
V: TRBV5-1; D: .; J: TRBJ2-5; size: .; DNA: TGCGCCAGTGGCGGGGACAATGGCGAGACCCAGTACTTC; CDR3: CASGGDNGETQYF
V: TRBV28; D: TRBD1; J: TRBJ1-1; size: .; DNA: TGTGCCAGCAGCACAGGGGGAGGGGGTGGAAGAAACACTGAAGCTTTCTTT; CDR3: CASSTGGGGGRNTEAFF